The 21 T cell receptor beta chains presented below share a single source sample, sequenced in a study of cytomegalovirus exposure and HLA in healthy donors. The primer mix had 60 Vbeta and 13 Jbeta primers. Profiled with immunoSEQ multiplex PCR; TCRdb holds only in-frame clones, not every one. Counted here are approximately 69,000 clones, 76% occurring once; the ten biggest clones make up under 3.5%. Material for sequencing was PBMCs. All receptors come from a man between 18 and 35 years old in good health and CMV-seronegative.

This rearrangement joins TRBV5-6 to TRBJ2-3; D is possibly TRBD1 (5 bases). Trimming took 1 base from V and 5 from J, leaving 8 bases between them. The germline gives CDR1 SGHDT, CDR2 YYEEEE. CDR3 length: 13 residues. The CDR3 DNA reads as TGTGCCAGCAGCTTGATAAGGGGAGATACGCAGTATTTT. Translated, it gives CASSLIRGDTQYF.

This chain joins TRBV5-1 and TRBJ1-1, with 12 nucleotides matching TRBD1. Germline CDR1 is SGHRS and CDR2 is YFSETQ. The V gene end was trimmed by 3 bases and the J gene end by 2 bases; junction bases not matched to a gene: 8. The CDR3 covers 17 residues. The CDR3, as DNA: TGCGCCAGCAGCTCAAGGGACAGGGGGCCTCAAAACACTGAAGCTTTCTTT. Encoded protein: CASSSRDRGPQNTEAFF.

V and J are TRBV10-3 and TRBJ2-1; D unresolved. Trimming cost V 5 bases and J 4 bases, with 18 bases left between them. CDR3 length equals 16 residues. Germline loops: CDR1 ENHRY, CDR2 SYGVKD. The chain's CDR3 is CAISLLEQSPYNEQFF. The CDR3, as DNA: TGTGCCATCAGTCTATTGGAACAGTCCCCTTACAATGAGCAGTTCTTC.

This clone has just a few counts. The chain recombines TRBV5-1 with TRBJ1-1, with TRBD1 as a possible D gene (6 bases). CDR1 and CDR2 (germline): SGHRS, YFSETQ. The V gene lost 4 bases and the J gene lost 5 bases, with 15 bases spanning the gap. The CDR3 spans 14 residues. The CDR3 protein is CASSKEQGWTEAFF. Written as DNA, the CDR3 is TGCGCCAGCAGCAAGGAACAGGGCTGGACTGAAGCTTTCTTT.

The gene calls are TRBV5-4 and TRBJ2-3; 16 positions match TRBD2. Germline V gives CDR1 SGHNT, CDR2 YYREEE (reference sequence). This CDR3 comprises 18 residues. V lost 6 bases to trimming and J lost 6 bases; unmatched junction nucleotides: 13. The CDR3 DNA sequence: TGTGCCAGCATTACCAAGGGACTAGCGGGGGGGAGGGATGATACGCAGTATTTT. Its protein product is CASITKGLAGGRDDTQYF.

The chain combines TRBV28 with TRBJ2-7, with a possible D match to TRBD2 (7 bases). V lost 6 bases to trimming and J lost 12 bases, with 18 bases between them. This CDR3 region has 12 residues. Germline CDR1 and CDR2: MDHEN and SYDVKM. This CDR3 reads CASRGGARWPYF. The CDR3 bases are TGTGCCAGCAGGGGGGGGGCACGCTGGCCGTACTTC.

In its sample, this clone was seen a few times. The gene calls are TRBV30 and TRBJ2-7; 8 positions match TRBD1. The V gene's germline CDR1 is GTSNPN and CDR2 SVGIG (reference sequence). V was pared by 2 bases and J by 0 bases, with 3 bases of the junction left unmatched. The CDR3 length is 14 residues. CDR3 DNA sequence: TGTGCCTGGAGTAGGGGGACAGGCTCCTACGAGCAGTACTTC. Translating it yields CAWSRGTGSYEQYF.

CDR3 loop: CASSLWSGGSDTQYF. Written as DNA, the CDR3 is TGTGCCAGCAGCCTATGGTCAGGGGGATCGGATACGCAGTATTTT. V is TRBV7-2 and J is TRBJ2-3; TRBD1 agrees at 7 bases. The germline V gene has CDR1 SGHTA and CDR2 FQGNSA. This CDR3 region has 15 residues. Germline trimming cut 5 bases from V and 6 bases from J; bases unmatched to any gene: 11.

The chain joins TRBV5-1 to TRBJ2-1, with 14 bases matching TRBD2. V was clipped by 3 bases and J by 7 bases; unmatched bases: 6. CDR1 and CDR2 from the germline V gene are SGHRS and YFSETQ. This CDR3 region has 16 residues. The CDR3 is CASSSKTSGGGNEQFF. The CDR3 nucleotides read TGCGCCAGCAGCTCGAAGACTAGCGGGGGGGGAAATGAGCAGTTCTTC. Supplemented by reference TRBV5-1 and TRBJ2-1, the full variable domain reads KAGVTQTPRYLIKTRGQQVTLSCSPISGHRSVSWYQQTPGQGLQFLFEYFSETQRNKGNFPGRFSGRQFSNSRSEMNVSTLELGDSALYLCASSSKTSGGGNEQFFGPGTRLTVL.

V usage is TRBV6-6 and J usage is TRBJ2-2; TRBD1 aligns across 7 bases. J was trimmed by 5 bases and V by 8 bases; bases with no gene match: 8. Germline lookup yields CDR1 MNHNY and CDR2 SVGAGI (reference sequence). The CDR3 sequence is 14 residues long. CDR3 DNA: TGTGCCAGCTGCAGTACAGGGGAAACCGGGGAGCTGTTTTTT. This translates into CASCSTGETGELFF.

This rearrangement joins TRBV5-6 to TRBJ2-5; 9 bases match TRBD1. V dropped 4 bases and J dropped 5; count of bases not matched to a gene: 3. CDR1 SGHDT and CDR2 YYEEEE come from the germline V gene. The CDR3 has 13 amino acids. The CDR3 is CASSQDRGETQYF. The CDR3 DNA reads TGTGCCAGCAGCCAGGACAGGGGTGAGACCCAGTACTTC.

V usage is TRBV4-1 and J usage is TRBJ2-5; D is perhaps TRBD1 (6 bases). The CDR3 length is 16 residues. CDR1 MGHRA and CDR2 YSYEKL come from the germline V gene. With 0 bases removed from V and 5 bases from J, the gap between germline ends came to 16 bases. The CDR3: CASSQDLGAGQETQYF. DNA for the CDR3: TGCGCCAGCAGCCAAGATCTCGGAGCAGGACAGGAGACCCAGTACTTC.

The chain uses TRBV4-2 and TRBJ2-3, with 7 bases matching TRBD1. Per germline, CDR1 LGHNA and CDR2 YNFKEQ. The CDR3 loop spans 15 amino acids. Trimming took 2 bases from V and 4 from J; bases not matched to a gene: 6. The CDR3 sequence: CASSQIQGTSDTQYF. Here the CDR3 DNA reads TGTGCCAGCAGCCAAATACAGGGGACCTCAGATACGCAGTATTTT.

CDR3 in DNA: TGTGCCAGCAGTCAGGGGACAGGCTATGAAAAACTGTTTTTT. It encodes CASSQGTGYEKLFF. The rearrangement links TRBV14 to TRBJ1-4, with 8 positions matching TRBD1. The CDR3 covers 14 residues. V was pared by 6 bases and J by 6 bases, with 6 bases of the junction left unmatched. Germline CDR1 and CDR2: SGHDN and FVKESK.

V usage is TRBV15 and J usage is TRBJ2-3; no clear D. This CDR3 has 14 amino acids. Trimming pared 0 bases from V and 0 bases from J, leaving 4 bases between. The V gene's germline CDR1 is LNHNV and CDR2 YYDKDF (reference sequence). The CDR3 coding sequence is TGTGCCACCAGCAGAGAATCTAGCACAGATACGCAGTATTTT. Translating it yields CATSRESSTDTQYF.

The chain combines TRBV11-1 with TRBJ2-6; TRBD2 matches at 12 bases. CDR3 length: 18 amino acids. V lost 2 bases and J lost 0; bases outside the gene matches: 2. Germline V CDR1 and CDR2: SGHAT, FQDESV (reference sequence). The CDR3 loop reads CASSLRLAGVSGANVLTF. CDR3 nucleotides: TGTGCCAGCAGCTTACGACTAGCGGGGGTCTCTGGGGCCAACGTCCTGACTTTC.

The chain employs TRBV27 and TRBJ2-7; 10 bases are a match to TRBD1. CDR1 is MNHEY and CDR2 is SMNVEV in the germline V gene (reference sequence). Germline trimming cut 4 bases from V and 3 bases from J; bases unmatched to any gene: 3. The CDR3 runs 14 residues. CDR3: CASSSGQGFYEQYF. CDR3 nucleotide sequence: TGTGCCAGCAGTTCGGGACAGGGGTTCTACGAGCAGTACTTC.

V and J are TRBV15 and TRBJ2-6; no clear D gene. The CDR3 has 14 residues. V was pared by 9 bases and J by 4 bases, with 13 bases between. From germline, CDR1 is LNHNV and CDR2 YYDKDF (reference sequence). CDR3 in DNA: TGTGCCACTTCAAGAGCTTCGGGGGCCAACGTCCTGACTTTC. Amino acid sequence: CATSRASGANVLTF.

This chain joins TRBV6-1 and TRBJ1-5; D is possibly TRBD1 (5 bases). Per germline, CDR1 MNHNS and CDR2 SASEGT. The CDR3 has 15 amino acids. Trimming took 6 bases from V and 2 from J, leaving 14 bases between them. Here the CDR3 reads CASRLHLGGNQPQHF. In nucleotides, the CDR3 is TGTGCCAGCAGACTCCATTTAGGGGGCAATCAGCCCCAGCATTTT.

The chain carries TRBV2 and TRBJ2-2; D remains ambiguous. Germline V gives CDR1 SNHLY, CDR2 FYNNEI. V lost 7 bases and J 2 bases, leaving 5 bases between the germline ends. The CDR3 contains 12 residues. The CDR3 DNA sequence: TGTGCCAGCACCAGAAACACCGGGGAGCTGTTTTTT. It is translated as CASTRNTGELFF.

The V and J genes are TRBV5-1 and TRBJ1-6; TRBD1 matches 8 bases. After removal of 4 bases from V and 7 bases from J, the junction contained 7 bases not matched to a gene. The CDR3 loop spans 15 amino acids. Germline CDR1 is SGHRS and CDR2 is YFSETQ. The CDR3 region is CASSTGTGTNSPLHF. CDR3 DNA sequence: TGCGCCAGCAGCACCGGGACAGGCACCAATTCACCCCTCCACTTT.